Listed below are T cell receptor beta chains from one sample, sequenced in a study of neurological immune-mediated disorders. TCRdb analysed the 5' RACE reads with MiXCR anew, one entry per CDR3 protein. The repertoire includes approximately 26,000 distinct CDR3 sequences, about 2.5% of them detected once, and 2.3% sits in the top ten. Sequencing used PBMCs. These receptors came from a woman in her 50s with multiple sclerosis. The CDR3 runs from the conserved cysteine through the conserved F or W. Each record gives: CDR3 protein, CDR3 DNA, J gene, V gene, D gene, clone size. A D gene is named only where the DNA matches it firmly. The size field is filled for only some rows; it gives once, few, many or a size class.

CASSLAGGIHEQYF | TGCGCCAGCAGCTTGGCGGGCGGGATCCACGAGCAGTACTTC | TRBJ2-7 | TRBV5-1 | - | medium-sized
CASSLAGRGSGRTEAFF | TGCGCCAGCAGCTTGGCCGGTAGGGGATCGGGGAGGACTGAAGCTTTCTTT | TRBJ1-1 | TRBV5-1 | - | many
CASSLGNYGYTF | TGCGCCAGCAGCTTGGGGAACTATGGCTACACCTTC | TRBJ1-2 | TRBV5-1 | - | many
CSARDPTGGIVAFF | TGCAGTGCTAGAGACCCGACAGGGGGCATTGTAGCTTTCTTT | TRBJ1-1 | TRBV20-1 | TRBD1 | many
CASSWTGSYEQYF | TGTGCCAGCAGCTGGACAGGCTCCTACGAGCAGTACTTC | TRBJ2-7 | TRBV5-4 | TRBD1 | many
CSAPRTHQETQYF | TGCAGTGCTCCCAGGACACATCAAGAGACCCAGTACTTC | TRBJ2-5 | TRBV20-1 | - | many
CAISESISRGGDQPQHF | TGTGCCATCAGTGAGTCGATATCCAGGGGAGGGGATCAGCCCCAGCATTTT | TRBJ1-5 | TRBV10-3 | - | -
CASSPSRRGLRAKNIQYF | TGTGCCAGCAGCCCCTCCCGAAGGGGGCTAAGGGCCAAAAACATTCAGTACTTC | TRBJ2-4 | TRBV12-3/TRBV12-4 | TRBD1 | medium-sized
CASSAGTTNTGELFF | TGCGCCAGCAGCGCCGGGACTACGAACACCGGGGAGCTGTTTTTT | TRBJ2-2 | TRBV5-1 | TRBD2 | many
CASSLASSYEQYF | TGCGCCAGCAGCTTGGCGTCCAGCTACGAGCAGTACTTC | TRBJ2-7 | TRBV5-1 | - | -
CASSSQGEQPQHF | TGTGCCAGCAGCTCCCAGGGCGAGCAGCCCCAGCATTTT | TRBJ1-5 | TRBV5-6 | - | many
CASSPIADTQYF | TGTGCCAGCAGTCCCATAGCAGATACGCAGTATTTT | TRBJ2-3 | TRBV12-3/TRBV12-4 | - | many
CASLRGLGEKLFF | TGTGCCAGCCTCCGGGGCTTAGGGGAAAAACTGTTTTTT | TRBJ1-4 | TRBV6-6 | - | many
CASSPPNRATNYGYTF | TGTGCCAGCTCACCACCTAACAGAGCTACTAACTATGGCTACACCTTC | TRBJ1-2 | TRBV18 | - | many
CSAREGNTGELFF | TGCAGTGCAAGAGAGGGCAACACCGGGGAGCTGTTTTTT | TRBJ2-2 | TRBV20-1 | - | many
CASSQGTGRSYSNQPQNF | TGCGCCAGCAGCCAAGGGACAGGACGCAGCTATAGCAATCAGCCCCAGAATTTT | TRBJ1-5 | TRBV4-1 | TRBD1 | -
CASSQETQYF | TGTGCCAGCAGTCAAGAGACCCAGTACTTC | TRBJ2-5 | TRBV6-1 | - | many
CASRPGGGNEQFF | TGTGCCAGCAGACCGGGCGGGGGCAATGAGCAGTTCTTC | TRBJ2-1 | TRBV27 | TRBD2 | few
CASSILTDRAGEQYF | TGTGCCAGCAGCATCCTCACGGACAGGGCTGGAGAGCAGTACTTC | TRBJ2-7 | TRBV7-2 | TRBD1 | many
CASSLPGQGTDTQYF | TGTGCCAGCAGCTTACCCGGCCAGGGGACAGATACGCAGTATTTT | TRBJ2-3 | TRBV7-2 | - | many
CASSRDRARGYTF | TGTGCCAGCTCACGGGACAGGGCTAGAGGCTACACCTTC | TRBJ1-2 | TRBV18 | TRBD1 | few
CASSEALGRMEAFF | TGTGCCAGCAGTGAAGCGCTCGGGCGGATGGAAGCTTTCTTT | TRBJ1-1 | TRBV6-1 | - | many
CASSLGGTDTQYF | TGCGCCAGCAGCTTGGGGGGCACAGATACGCAGTATTTT | TRBJ2-3 | TRBV5-1 | - | many
CASSFGRGDTDTQYF | TGCGCCAGCAGCTTCGGGCGGGGGGACACAGATACGCAGTATTTT | TRBJ2-3 | TRBV5-1 | TRBD2 | many
CASSLDRGSRPQHF | TGTGCCAGCTCCCTCGACAGGGGTTCTCGGCCCCAGCATTTT | TRBJ1-5 | TRBV18 | TRBD1 | few
CASREGSNQPQHF | TGTGCCAGCAGGGAGGGAAGCAATCAGCCCCAGCATTTT | TRBJ1-5 | TRBV12-3/TRBV12-4 | - | many
CASSLPTTDSRSSYNEQFF | TGTGCCAGCAGCTTACCGACGACGGACTCCAGAAGCTCCTACAATGAGCAGTTCTTC | TRBJ2-1 | TRBV7-9 | - | -
CASSSGETQYF | TGTGCCAGCAGCTCTGGGGAGACCCAGTACTTC | TRBJ2-5 | TRBV14 | - | few
CAISESNGVKVAHYGYTF | TGTGCCATCAGTGAGTCCAACGGGGTAAAGGTTGCCCACTATGGCTACACCTTC | TRBJ1-2 | TRBV10-3 | - | many
CSAWDRLTYGYTF | TGCAGTGCCTGGGACAGGCTTACCTATGGCTACACCTTC | TRBJ1-2 | TRBV20-1 | TRBD1 | many
CASSRTGTSGYNEQFF | TGTGCCAGCAGCCGAACGGGGACTAGCGGCTACAATGAGCAGTTCTTC | TRBJ2-1 | TRBV7-2 | TRBD2 | many
CAISESEEVYGYTF | TGTGCCATCAGTGAGTCGGAGGAGGTCTATGGCTACACCTTC | TRBJ1-2 | TRBV10-3 | - | many
CSAREGTGRYEQYF | TGCAGTGCTAGGGAGGGGACAGGGCGCTACGAGCAGTACTTC | TRBJ2-7 | TRBV20-1 | TRBD1 | -